The rows below give T cell receptor beta chains drawn from one sample of a study of blood T cell repertoires in COVID-19. Here immunoSEQ multiplex PCR was the method, and the copy in TCRdb shows in-frame clones only, minus some. Here the sample spans about 98,000 clones, 86% being singletons. Source material: peripheral blood. These receptors were obtained from a middle-aged man with acute or convalescent COVID-19. Both conserved end residues are part of each CDR3. Fields, in order: D gene, clone size, J gene, V gene, CDR3 protein, CDR3 DNA. A D gene is named only where the DNA matches it firmly. Rows give clone size only sometimes, using once, few, many, or a class for an expanded clone.

TRBD2 | NA | TRBJ2-2 | TRBV29-1 | CSAGTSVGGELFF | TGCAGCGCCGGGACTAGCGTGGGCGGGGAGCTGTTTTTT
NA | NA | TRBJ2-5 | TRBV30 | CAWSAGRGETQYF | TGTGCCTGGAGTGCCGGCAGGGGAGAGACCCAGTACTTC
NA | once | TRBJ2-3 | TRBV27 | CASRGGREKVDTQYF | TGTGCCAGCAGGGGGGGGCGGGAGAAAGTAGATACGCAGTATTTT
NA | few | TRBJ2-5 | TRBV2 | CASSDDRIETQYF | TGTGCCAGCAGTGATGACAGGATAGAGACCCAGTACTTC
NA | NA | TRBJ1-2 | TRBV7-6 | CASSPSLLWGYTF | TGTGCCAGCAGCCCGAGCTTGCTATGGGGCTACACCTTC
TRBD2 | once | TRBJ2-4 | TRBV30 | CAWTLGREGAKNIQYF | TGTGCCTGGACCCTGGGGCGGGAGGGAGCCAAAAACATTCAGTACTTC
NA | NA | TRBJ1-2 | TRBV6-5 | CASSYAVGSPRAF | TGTGCCAGCAGTTACGCCGTCGGGTCGCCCAGGGCCTTC
NA | once | TRBJ2-3 | TRBV27 | CASSLSSSWDTQYF | TGTGCCAGCAGTTTATCTTCTAGCTGGGATACGCAGTATTTT
NA | NA | TRBJ1-1 | TRBV29-1 | CSVREGSRTEAFF | TGCAGCGTGAGGGAGGGGTCAAGGACTGAAGCTTTCTTT
NA | once | TRBJ1-2 | TRBV7-2 | CASSSGPQGNYGYTF | TGTGCCAGCAGCTCCGGCCCACAGGGTAACTATGGCTACACCTTC
NA | NA | TRBJ1-2 | TRBV12-2 | CASRRGGDGDRTNYGYTF | TGTGCAAGTCGCCGAGGTGGAGACGGAGACAGAACTAACTATGGCTACACCTTC
NA | NA | TRBJ2-7 | TRBV5-5 | CASSLQGGYEQYF | TGTGCCAGCAGCTTGCAGGGCGGCTACGAGCAGTACTTC
NA | NA | TRBJ1-1 | TRBV10-3 | CAIKRGNTEAFF | TGTGCCATCAAACGGGGGAACACTGAAGCTTTCTTT
TRBD1 | NA | TRBJ1-1 | TRBV4-1 | CASSHPGTGLMNTEAFF | TGCGCCAGCAGCCACCCTGGGACAGGACTTATGAACACTGAAGCTTTCTTT
TRBD1 | NA | TRBJ2-2 | TRBV15 | CATSREGTGGIAGELFF | TGTGCCACCAGCAGAGAGGGGACAGGGGGCATCGCCGGGGAGCTGTTTTTT
TRBD2 | NA | TRBJ2-3 | TRBV7-9 | CASSTTSGRGAADTQYF | TGTGCCAGCAGCACCACTAGCGGGAGGGGTGCAGCAGATACGCAGTATTTT
NA | NA | TRBJ2-2 | TRBV5-4 | CASSPEGRFGELFF | TGTGCCAGCAGCCCAGAGGGAAGATTCGGGGAGCTGTTTTTT
NA | NA | TRBJ2-3 | TRBV15 | CATSRDRTETDTQYF | TGTGCCACCAGCAGAGATCGGACAGAAACAGATACGCAGTATTTT
TRBD1 | NA | TRBJ2-7 | TRBV7-8 | CASSSRQGPSYEQYF | TGTGCCAGCAGCTCCCGACAGGGGCCGTCCTACGAGCAGTACTTC
NA | NA | TRBJ2-1 | TRBV5-1 | CASSDHREILSYNEQFF | TGCGCCAGCAGCGATCACCGGGAAATTCTCTCCTACAATGAGCAGTTCTTC
NA | NA | TRBJ1-4 | TRBV9 | CASSVGPEATNEKLFF | TGTGCCAGCAGCGTAGGTCCGGAGGCAACTAATGAAAAACTGTTTTTT
TRBD1 | NA | TRBJ2-2 | TRBV5-1 | CASSLGRTGITGELFF | TGCGCCAGCAGCTTGGGTAGGACAGGGATCACCGGGGAGCTGTTTTTT
TRBD1 | NA | TRBJ2-1 | TRBV19 | CASSLDRAIYNEQFF | TGTGCCAGTAGTCTCGACAGGGCGATATACAATGAGCAGTTCTTC
NA | few | TRBJ1-3 | TRBV3-1/TRBV3-2 | CASRQNAGKGSGNTIYF | TGTGCCAGCAGACAGAACGCAGGGAAGGGCTCTGGAAACACCATATATTTT
NA | NA | TRBJ1-4 | TRBV15 | CATSREPATNEKLFF | TGTGCCACCAGCAGAGAGCCGGCAACTAATGAAAAACTGTTTTTT
TRBD2 | NA | TRBJ2-7 | TRBV6-6 | CASSPPTSPYEQYF | TGTGCCAGCAGTCCACCGACTAGCCCCTACGAGCAGTACTTC
NA | NA | TRBJ1-5 | TRBV15 | CATSRVFGAGSQPQHF | TGTGCCACCAGCAGAGTGTTTGGGGCAGGTTCTCAGCCCCAGCATTTT
NA | NA | TRBJ2-1 | TRBV9 | CASSGEMVYNEQFF | TGTGCCAGCAGCGGGGAGATGGTCTACAATGAGCAGTTCTTC
NA | few | TRBJ1-1 | TRBV11-2 | CASSLVHGVTEAFF | TGTGCCAGCAGCTTAGTACACGGGGTCACTGAAGCTTTCTTT
TRBD1 | NA | TRBJ1-1 | TRBV7-9 | CASSPGQGMNTEAFF | TGTGCCAGCAGCCCCGGACAGGGGATGAACACTGAAGCTTTCTTT
NA | NA | TRBJ2-6 | TRBV7-9 | CASSLRASGANVLTF | TGTGCCAGCAGCTTACGCGCCTCTGGGGCCAACGTCCTGACTTTC
TRBD2 | NA | TRBJ2-5 | TRBV11-1 | CASSLGLAGEETQYF | TGTGCCAGCAGCTTAGGGCTAGCGGGAGAAGAGACCCAGTACTTC
TRBD2 | NA | TRBJ2-1 | TRBV3-1/TRBV3-2 | CASSQEAGLASVNEQFF | TGTGCCAGCAGCCAAGAAGCCGGACTAGCGTCGGTGAATGAGCAGTTCTTC
TRBD2 | NA | TRBJ2-2 | TRBV6-2/TRBV6-3 | CASSYTSGNTGELFF | TGTGCCAGCAGTTATACTAGCGGGAACACCGGGGAGCTGTTTTTT
NA | NA | TRBJ2-3 | TRBV6-5 | CASSKGEGPDTQYF | TGTGCCTCCTCGAAGGGGGAGGGACCAGATACGCAGTATTTT
TRBD1 | NA | TRBJ1-2 | TRBV7-6 | CASSLVPGGEDGYTF | TGTGCCAGCAGCTTAGTACCAGGGGGTGAGGATGGCTACACCTTC
NA | NA | TRBJ2-7 | TRBV12-3/TRBV12-4 | CASRRQKTYEQYF | TGTGCCAGCAGGAGACAGAAGACCTACGAGCAGTACTTC
NA | NA | TRBJ2-5 | TRBV9 | CASNTSPLTQETQYF | TGTGCCAGCAACACTAGCCCCCTTACGCAAGAGACCCAGTACTTC
NA | NA | TRBJ1-5 | TRBV7-2 | CASSLRADQPQHF | TGTGCCAGCAGCTTGAGGGCGGATCAGCCCCAGCATTTT
TRBD1 | NA | TRBJ2-1 | TRBV7-2 | CASSERQGRNEQFF | TGTGCCAGCAGCGAAAGACAGGGCCGGAATGAGCAGTTCTTC
TRBD2 | NA | TRBJ2-7 | TRBV4-1 | CASSQGASGGFYEQYF | TGCGCCAGCAGCCAAGGGGCTAGCGGAGGCTTCTACGAGCAGTACTTC
NA | NA | TRBJ1-4 | TRBV5-6 | CASSFVDRPNEKLFF | TGTGCCAGCAGCTTCGTCGACAGGCCTAATGAAAAACTGTTTTTT
NA | NA | TRBJ1-6 | TRBV28 | CASSFTPQGGYSPLHF | TGTGCCAGCAGTTTTACTCCTCAGGGAGGGTATTCACCCCTCCACTTT
NA | NA | TRBJ2-2 | TRBV10-1 | CASSLDRGGTGELFF | TGCGCCAGCAGTCTGGACCGGGGAGGAACCGGGGAGCTGTTTTTT
NA | NA | TRBJ2-5 | TRBV19 | CASSLRVGQAGTVTQYF | TGTGCCAGTAGTCTACGGGTGGGGCAGGCAGGCACAGTGACCCAGTACTTC
TRBD2 | NA | TRBJ2-1 | TRBV6-1 | CASSEIGTSGVGEQFF | TGTGCCAGCAGTGAAATCGGGACTAGCGGGGTGGGTGAGCAGTTCTTC
NA | NA | TRBJ2-1 | TRBV27 | CASTQTGQRNEQFF | TGTGCCAGCACCCAAACGGGACAACGGAATGAGCAGTTCTTC
NA | NA | TRBJ2-7 | TRBV9 | CASSPRGGEQYF | TGTGCCAGCAGCCCCCGGGGAGGCGAGCAGTACTTC
NA | NA | TRBJ2-7 | TRBV7-9 | CASSPYSYEQYF | TGTGCCAGCAGCCCCTACTCCTACGAGCAGTACTTC
TRBD1 | NA | TRBJ1-1 | TRBV6-4 | CASSASQGATEAFF | TGTGCCAGCAGTGCCTCACAGGGGGCCACTGAAGCTTTCTTT
TRBD2 | NA | TRBJ2-1 | TRBV19 | CASSIGAGDNEQFF | TGTGCCAGTAGTATTGGGGCGGGAGACAATGAGCAGTTCTTC
NA | NA | TRBJ1-1 | TRBV6-5 | CASREGHTEAFF | TGTGCCAGCAGGGAGGGTCATACTGAAGCTTTCTTT
TRBD1 | NA | TRBJ1-5 | TRBV9 | CASSATGARSNQPQHF | TGTGCCAGCAGCGCGACAGGGGCGAGGAGCAATCAGCCCCAGCATTTT